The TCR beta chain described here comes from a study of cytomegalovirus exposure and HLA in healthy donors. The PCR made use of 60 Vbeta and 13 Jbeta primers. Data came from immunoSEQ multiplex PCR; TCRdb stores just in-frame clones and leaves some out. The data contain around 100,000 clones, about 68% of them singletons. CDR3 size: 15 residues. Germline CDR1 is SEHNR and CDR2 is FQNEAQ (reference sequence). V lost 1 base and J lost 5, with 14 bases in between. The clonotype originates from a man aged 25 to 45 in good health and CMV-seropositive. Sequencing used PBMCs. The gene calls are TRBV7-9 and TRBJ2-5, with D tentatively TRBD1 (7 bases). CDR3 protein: CASSLEAGGKETQYF. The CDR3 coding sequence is TGTGCCAGCAGCTTAGAGGCAGGGGGGAAGGAGACCCAGTACTTC.